Given below is one TCR beta chain in context. Unmatched junction bases numbered 7, after V lost 1 base and J lost 4 bases. The CDR3 loop spans 16 amino acids. CDR1 and CDR2 from the germline V gene are SGHNT and YYREEE (reference sequence). Sequenced by immunoSEQ multiplex PCR; TCRdb stores in-frame clones only, minus some. This sample has tens of thousands of clones; around nine tenths occur once, and the top ten carry about 5%. This sample was taken from a study of technical replicates of blood from a handful of donors. Material for sequencing was PBMCs. V usage is TRBV5-4 and J usage is TRBJ2-2, with TRBD1 matching over 7 bases. This receptor was obtained from a human donor in good health. Some clones in this sample may be carry-over from other donors' samples. The CDR3 sequence: CASSLRTAGGTGELFF. In nucleotides, the CDR3 is TGTGCCAGCAGCTTGCGTACGGCAGGGGGCACCGGGGAGCTGTTTTTT.